The entry below gives a single T cell receptor beta chain sequence along with its context. What it recognizes is unknown. Germline V gives CDR1 LNHDA, CDR2 SQIVND (reference sequence). The CDR3 contains 16 residues. Trimming took 9 bases from V and 0 from J; bases not matched to a gene: 8. This entry belongs to a study of shared clonotypes between healthy human individuals. General study findings and limits: Sharing across four donors was highest in naive CD4 (roughly 5%) and lowest in memory CD8 (approximately 0.4%). Sorted-subset samples were not fully sequenced, rarefaction indicated.

Each replicate PCR on the sorted subsets used about 220 ng DNA (about 30,000 T cell genomes). Measured with immunoSEQ multiplex PCR; TCRdb has only the in-frame clones, and not every one. The sample holds some 1 million clones, about 75% seen once. The V gene is TRBV19, the J gene TRBJ2-1, with 10 bases that match TRBD2. The receptor's source is a young man in good health. The specimen was memory CD4+ T cells sorted from blood. Subset: CD45RA-negative fraction. The CDR3 here is CASPGLAVSSYNEQFF. CDR3 nucleotide sequence: TGTGCCAGCCCCGGACTAGCGGTTAGCTCCTACAATGAGCAGTTCTTC.